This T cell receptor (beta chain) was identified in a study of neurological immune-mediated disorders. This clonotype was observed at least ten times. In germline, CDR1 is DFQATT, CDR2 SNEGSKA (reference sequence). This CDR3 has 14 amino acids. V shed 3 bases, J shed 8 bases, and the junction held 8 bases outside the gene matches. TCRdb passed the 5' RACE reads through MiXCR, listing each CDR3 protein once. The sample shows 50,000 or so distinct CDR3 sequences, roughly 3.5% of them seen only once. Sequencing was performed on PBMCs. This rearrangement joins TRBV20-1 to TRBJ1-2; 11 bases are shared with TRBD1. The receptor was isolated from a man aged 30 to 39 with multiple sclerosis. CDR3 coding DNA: TGCAGTGCTAGTAAGGGACAGGGGGACGGAGGCTACACCTTC. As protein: CSASKGQGDGGYTF.